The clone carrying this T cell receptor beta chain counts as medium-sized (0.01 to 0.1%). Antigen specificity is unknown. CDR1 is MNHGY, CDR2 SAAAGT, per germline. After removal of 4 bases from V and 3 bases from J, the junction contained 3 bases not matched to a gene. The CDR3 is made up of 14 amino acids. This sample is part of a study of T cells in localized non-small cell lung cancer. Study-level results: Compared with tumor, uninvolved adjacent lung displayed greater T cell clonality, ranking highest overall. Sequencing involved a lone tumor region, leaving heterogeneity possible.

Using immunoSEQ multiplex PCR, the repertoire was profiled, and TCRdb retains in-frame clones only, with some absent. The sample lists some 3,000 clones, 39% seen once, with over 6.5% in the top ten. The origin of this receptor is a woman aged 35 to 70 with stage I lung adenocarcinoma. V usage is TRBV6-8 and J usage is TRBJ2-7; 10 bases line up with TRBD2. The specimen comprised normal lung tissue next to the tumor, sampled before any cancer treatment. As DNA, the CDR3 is TGTGCCAGCAGTTCTCCTAGCGGGAGCTACGAGCAGTACTTC. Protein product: CASSSPSGSYEQYF.